This TCR beta chain derives from a study of OX40 agonist ivuxolimab in advanced cancers. In the study overall: Cohort: about 82% men, mean age around 55, aged about 23 to 80.

The method was immunoSEQ multiplex PCR; TCRdb's version includes in-frame clones alone and lacks a portion of them. The sample records tens of thousands of clones, roughly 84% being singletons. The specimen comprised CD4+ or CD8+ T cells sorted from blood, sampled in a trial of the OX40 agonist ivuxolimab. The clonotype comes from an adult with an advanced solid tumor such as melanoma, head and neck, liver or kidney cancer.

The CDR3 nucleotides read TGTGCCAGCAGTTTAGGTACCAACTATGGCTACACCTTC. Its translation: CASSLGTNYGYTF. V and J are TRBV28 and TRBJ1-2; D is uncertain. The CDR3 runs 13 residues. CDR1 and CDR2 from the germline V gene are MDHEN and SYDVKM. V lost 2 bases to trimming and J lost 2 bases, with 6 bases between them.